This T cell receptor (beta chain) was retrieved from a study of quantifying T cell responses using KT2 cells. Study-wide background: TCR alpha and beta constant-region primers primed reverse transcription of RNA. Under optimum conditions, T4 ligation efficiency was estimated at more than 9.5%. A predetermined fluorescence threshold ended the second PCR, run as a qPCR.

The CDR3 is 13 amino acids. J was trimmed by 4 bases and V by 5 bases; bases with no gene match: 2. Per the germline V gene, CDR1 is DFQATT and CDR2 is SNEGSKA (reference sequence). The sample is PBMC spiked with counted cells of clone KT2. Only a few counts were recorded for this clonotype. A single-stranded UMI oligo with SP2 sequence was ligated to cDNA 3' ends. The first PCR ran 3 to 5 cycles with an equimolar RC1.1 and RC1.2 beta primer mix. TCRdb independently ran MiXCR on the UMI-ligation and nested PCR reads; one entry per CDR3 protein. The sample holds tens of thousands of distinct CDR3 sequences, 7.3% seen once.

This receptor was obtained from a human donor. This chain joins TRBV20-1 and TRBJ1-5; the match to TRBD1 covers 10 bases. Sequenced: PBMCs spiked with cells of the T cell clone KT2. The CDR3 is CSARTGGNQPQHF. Here the CDR3 DNA reads TGCAGTGCTCGGACAGGGGGAAATCAGCCCCAGCATTTT.